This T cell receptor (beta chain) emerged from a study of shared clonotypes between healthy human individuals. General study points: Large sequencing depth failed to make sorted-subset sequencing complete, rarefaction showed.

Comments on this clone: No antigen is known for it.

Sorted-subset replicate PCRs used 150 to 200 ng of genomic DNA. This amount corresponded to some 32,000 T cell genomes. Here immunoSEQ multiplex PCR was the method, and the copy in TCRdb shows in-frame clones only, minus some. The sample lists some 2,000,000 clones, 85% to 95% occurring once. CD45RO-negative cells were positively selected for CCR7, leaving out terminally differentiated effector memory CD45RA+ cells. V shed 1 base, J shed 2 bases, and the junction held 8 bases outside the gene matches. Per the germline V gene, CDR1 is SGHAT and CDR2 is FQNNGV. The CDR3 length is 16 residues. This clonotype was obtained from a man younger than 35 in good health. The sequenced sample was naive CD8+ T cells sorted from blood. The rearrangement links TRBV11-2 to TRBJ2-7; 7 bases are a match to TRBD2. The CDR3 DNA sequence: TGTGCCAGCAGCTTAGTTTCGGGAGGCGGTCCCTACGAGCAGTACTTC. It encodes CASSLVSGGGPYEQYF.